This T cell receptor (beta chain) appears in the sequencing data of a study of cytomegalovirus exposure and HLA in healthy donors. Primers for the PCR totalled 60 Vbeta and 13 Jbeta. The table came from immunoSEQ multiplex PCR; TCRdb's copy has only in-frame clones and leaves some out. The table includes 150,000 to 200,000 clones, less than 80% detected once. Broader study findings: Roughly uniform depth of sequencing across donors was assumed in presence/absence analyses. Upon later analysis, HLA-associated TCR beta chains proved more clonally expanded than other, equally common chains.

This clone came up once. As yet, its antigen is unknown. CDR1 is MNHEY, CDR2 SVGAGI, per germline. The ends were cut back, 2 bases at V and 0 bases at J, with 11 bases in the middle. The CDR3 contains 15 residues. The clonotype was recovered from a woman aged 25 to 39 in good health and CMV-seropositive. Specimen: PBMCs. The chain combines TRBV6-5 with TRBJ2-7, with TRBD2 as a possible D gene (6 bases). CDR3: CASSYVEGVSYEQYF. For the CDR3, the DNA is TGTGCCAGCAGTTACGTGGAGGGAGTCTCCTACGAGCAGTACTTC.